The source of this TCR beta chain is a study of control samples from healthy donors and cancer patients. Here immunoSEQ multiplex PCR was the method, and the copy in TCRdb shows in-frame clones only, minus some. Of 170,000 or so clones listed, over 80% were seen once; the top ten hold roughly 1.5%. Germline V gene data show CDR1 as SEHNR and CDR2 as FQNEAQ (reference sequence). This CDR3 is built from 15 residues. Trimming removed 1 base at V and 7 bases at J, with 11 bases between. The TCR comes from a man between 18 and 35 years old in good health. The chain links TRBV7-9 to TRBJ1-6, with D unclear. Sequenced input: blood. CDR3 DNA: TGTGCCAGCAGCTTAGGGGCAGGTTCCAATTCACCCCTCCACTTT. Translated: CASSLGAGSNSPLHF. Based on the CDR3 plus reference TRBV7-9 and TRBJ1-6, the full variable domain is DTGVSQNPRHKITKRGQNVTFRCDPISEHNRLYWYRQTLGQGPEFLTYFQNEAQLEKSRLLSDRFSAERPKGSFSTLEIQRTEQGDSAMYLCASSLGAGSNSPLHFGNGTRLTVT.